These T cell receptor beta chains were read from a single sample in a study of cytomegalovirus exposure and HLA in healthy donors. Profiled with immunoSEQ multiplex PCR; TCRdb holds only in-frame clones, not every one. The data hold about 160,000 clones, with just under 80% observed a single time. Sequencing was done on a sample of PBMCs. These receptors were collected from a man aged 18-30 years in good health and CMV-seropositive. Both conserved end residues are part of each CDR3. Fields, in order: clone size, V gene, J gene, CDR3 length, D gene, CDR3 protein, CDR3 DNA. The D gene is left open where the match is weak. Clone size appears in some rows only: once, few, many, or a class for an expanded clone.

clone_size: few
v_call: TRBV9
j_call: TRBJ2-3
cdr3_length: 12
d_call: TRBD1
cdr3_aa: CASSGTGNTQYF
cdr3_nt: TGTGCCAGCAGCGGGACAGGAAATACGCAGTATTTT

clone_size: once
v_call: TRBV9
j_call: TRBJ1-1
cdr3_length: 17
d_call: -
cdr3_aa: CASSVLMIGTSNTEAFF
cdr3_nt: TGTGCCAGCAGCGTACTAATGATCGGGACATCTAACACTGAAGCTTTCTTT

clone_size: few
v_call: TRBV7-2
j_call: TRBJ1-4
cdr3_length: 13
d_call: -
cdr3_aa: CASSLKEYEKLFF
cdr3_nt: TGTGCCAGCAGCTTAAAGGAGTACGAAAAACTGTTTTTT

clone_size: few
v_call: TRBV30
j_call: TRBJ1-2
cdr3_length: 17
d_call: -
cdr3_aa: CAWSVSLAGASQRGYTF
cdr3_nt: TGTGCCTGGAGTGTATCTTTGGCAGGGGCGTCGCAAAGAGGCTACACCTTC

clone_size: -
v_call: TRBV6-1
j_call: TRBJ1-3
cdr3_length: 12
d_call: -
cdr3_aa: CASSETPGTIYF
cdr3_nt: TGTGCCAGCAGTGAAACCCCAGGCACCATATATTTT

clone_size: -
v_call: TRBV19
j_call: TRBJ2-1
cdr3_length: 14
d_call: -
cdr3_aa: CASSNPDTYNEQFF
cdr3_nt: TGTGCCAGTAGTAACCCAGACACCTACAATGAGCAGTTCTTC

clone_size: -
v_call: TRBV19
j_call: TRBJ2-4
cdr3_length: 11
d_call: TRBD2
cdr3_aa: CATRWGGFFYF
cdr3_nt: TGTGCCACCCGATGGGGGGGGTTTTTCTACTTC

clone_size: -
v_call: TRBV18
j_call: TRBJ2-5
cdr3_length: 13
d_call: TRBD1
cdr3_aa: CASLRDSQETQYF
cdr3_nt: TGTGCCAGCCTACGGGACAGCCAAGAGACCCAGTACTTC

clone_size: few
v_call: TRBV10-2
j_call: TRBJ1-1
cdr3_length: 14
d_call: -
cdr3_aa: CASSGRGAVGEAFF
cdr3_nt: TGCGCCAGCAGTGGGCGGGGGGCGGTTGGTGAAGCTTTCTTT

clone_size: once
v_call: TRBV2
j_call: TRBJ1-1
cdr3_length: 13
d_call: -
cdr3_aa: CASSDSGRTEAFF
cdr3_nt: TGTGCCAGCAGTGATTCAGGGAGGACTGAAGCTTTCTTT

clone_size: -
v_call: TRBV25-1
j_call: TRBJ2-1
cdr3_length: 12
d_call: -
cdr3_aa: CASSRFVHEQFF
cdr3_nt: TGTGCCAGCAGTCGTTTTGTTCATGAGCAGTTCTTC

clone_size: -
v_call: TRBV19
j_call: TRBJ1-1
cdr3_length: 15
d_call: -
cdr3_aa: CASSIEGGKGTEAFF
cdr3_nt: TGTGCCAGTAGTATAGAGGGGGGTAAGGGCACTGAAGCTTTCTTT

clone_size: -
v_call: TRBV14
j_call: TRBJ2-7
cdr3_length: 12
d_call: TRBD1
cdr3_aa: CASSAGGSEQYF
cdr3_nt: TGTGCCAGCAGCGCAGGGGGCTCCGAGCAGTACTTC

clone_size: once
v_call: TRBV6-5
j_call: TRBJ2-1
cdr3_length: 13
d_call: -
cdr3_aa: CASSYSRAREQFF
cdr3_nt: TGTGCCAGCAGTTACTCGAGGGCACGGGAGCAGTTCTTC

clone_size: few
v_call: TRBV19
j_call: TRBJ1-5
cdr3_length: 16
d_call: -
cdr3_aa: CASSPRGGYSNQPQHF
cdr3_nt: TGTGCCAGTAGTCCTCGGGGGGGCTATAGCAATCAGCCCCAGCATTTT

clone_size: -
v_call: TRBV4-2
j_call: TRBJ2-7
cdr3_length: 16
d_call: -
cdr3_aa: CASSSSSGAPTYEQYF
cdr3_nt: TGTGCCAGCAGCTCTAGTAGTGGGGCACCGACCTACGAGCAGTACTTC

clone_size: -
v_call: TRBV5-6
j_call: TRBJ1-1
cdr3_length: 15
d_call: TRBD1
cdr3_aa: CASSPWDRVNTEAFF
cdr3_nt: TGTGCCAGCAGCCCCTGGGACAGAGTGAACACTGAAGCTTTCTTT

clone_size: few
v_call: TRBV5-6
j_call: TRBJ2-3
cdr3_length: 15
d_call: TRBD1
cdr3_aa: CASSPADRGTDTQYF
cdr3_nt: TGTGCCAGCAGCCCTGCGGACAGGGGAACAGATACGCAGTATTTT

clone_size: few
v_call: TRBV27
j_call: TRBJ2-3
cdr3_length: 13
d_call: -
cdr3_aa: CASSSLSTDTQYF
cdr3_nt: TGTGCCAGCAGTTCCCTCTCCACAGATACGCAGTATTTT

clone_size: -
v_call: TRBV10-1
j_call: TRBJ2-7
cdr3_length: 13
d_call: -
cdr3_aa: CASSVGLRYEQYF
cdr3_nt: TGCGCCAGCAGTGTGGGACTGAGATACGAGCAGTACTTC